This passage covers 6 T cell receptor beta chains from one sample sequenced in a study of neurological immune-mediated disorders. Indicated time point: technical triplicate 2. TCRdb fed the 5' RACE reads into MiXCR, producing one record per CDR3 protein. Among more than 30,000 distinct CDR3 sequences, about an eighth were seen once, and the ten largest hold 5.2%. Sequencing input: CD4+ T cells from blood. The receptor source for this set is a female donor with HTLV-1-associated myelopathy (HAM/TSP).

This clonotype was seen ten or more times. V and J are TRBV4-1 and TRBJ1-6; no clear D gene. V shed 1 base and J shed 6 bases, with 10 bases lying between them. The CDR3 loop spans 15 amino acids. The germline gives CDR1 MGHRA, CDR2 YSYEKL. The chain's CDR3 is CASSQGRQINSPLHF. Here the CDR3 DNA reads TGCGCCAGCAGCCAAGGGCGACAAATTAATTCACCCCTCCACTTT.

Ten or more counts support this clonotype. V usage is TRBV5-1 and J usage is TRBJ1-2; D uncertain. The germline CDR1 and CDR2 sequences are SGHRS and YFSETQ. There are 14 residues in the CDR3. Trimming pared 5 bases from V and 6 bases from J, leaving 17 bases between. The CDR3 region is CASRNERALDGYTF. The CDR3 coding sequence is TGCGCCAGCAGAAATGAGCGTGCCCTCGATGGCTACACCTTC. The full variable domain, rest sourced from reference TRBV5-1 and TRBJ1-2, is KAGVTQTPRYLIKTRGQQVTLSCSPISGHRSVSWYQQTPGQGLQFLFEYFSETQRNKGNFPGRFSGRQFSNSRSEMNVSTLELGDSALYLCASRNERALDGYTFGSGTRLTVV.

This clonotype was counted ten times or more. The chain joins TRBV20-1 to TRBJ2-3; 7 bases align to TRBD1. With V trimmed by 5 bases and J by 2 bases, 7 bases remained unmatched. The CDR3 runs 14 residues. Germline CDR1 and CDR2: DFQATT and SNEGSKA (reference sequence). CDR3 coding DNA: TGCAGTGCTTCACAACAGGGGCTCACAGATACGCAGTATTTT. Its protein product is CSASQQGLTDTQYF.

Ten or more counts support this clonotype. The V call is TRBV20-1, the J call TRBJ2-1, with 11 positions matching TRBD2. The CDR3 runs to 16 residues. Losses at the gene ends were 0 bases for V and 7 bases for J; bases not matched to a gene: 8. Per germline, CDR1 DFQATT and CDR2 SNEGSKA (reference sequence). The CDR3 protein is CSARDEASGRSNEQFF. As DNA, the CDR3 is TGCAGTGCTAGAGATGAGGCTAGCGGGAGGAGTAATGAGCAGTTCTTC.

The sample holds many counts of this clonotype. The chain carries TRBV7-2 and TRBJ2-2, with TRBD2 as a possible D gene (6 bases). V lost 4 bases to trimming and J lost 5 bases, with 26 bases between them. The CDR3 is 19 residues long. The V gene's germline CDR1 is SGHTA and CDR2 FQGNSA. CDR3 coding DNA: TGTGCCAGCAGCTCCAACCCCTACGGGGCGGGGCTTCTTACCGGGGAGCTGTTTTTT. This codes for CASSSNPYGAGLLTGELFF. Using reference TRBV7-2 and TRBJ2-2 for the parts outside the CDR3, the full variable domain is GAGVSQSPSNKVTEKGKDVELRCDPISGHTALYWYRQSLGQGLEFLIYFQGNSAPDKSGLPSDRFSAERTGGSVSTLTIQRTQQEDSAVYLCASSSNPYGAGLLTGELFFGEGSRLTVL.

Comments on this clonotype: A read error may explain this, as a much larger clone is one base away. The V call is TRBV20-1, the J call TRBJ2-7; TRBD2 might be the D (5 bases). CDR1 DFQATT and CDR2 SNEGSKA come from the germline V gene (reference sequence). V lost 6 bases and J lost 3, with 12 bases in between. The CDR3 is 12 residues long. The CDR3 loop reads CSAYGLGYEQYF. The CDR3 DNA is TGCAGTGCCTACGGACTGGGCTACGAGCAGTACTTC.